This is a list of T cell receptor beta chains from one sample in a study of T cell changes during pregnancy in multiple sclerosis. Some clones are missing from TCRdb's copy, which holds only in-frame ones; the method was immunoSEQ multiplex PCR. The table records under 50,000 clones, over 80% of them present only once. Sequenced here: CD8+ T cells from peripheral blood mononuclear cells, sampled before pregnancy. All receptors derive from a female donor with multiple sclerosis, enrolled in a pregnancy study. Each CDR3 is given with its conserved first and last residue. The D gene is left open where the match is weak. The size of a clone is reported for some rows only, either as once, few or many, or as a class for expanded clones.

d_call: TRBD1; j_call: TRBJ2-5; clone_size: .; v_call: TRBV5-1; cdr3_nt: TGCGCCAGCAGCTTGGTGGACAGGGGGCTTCAACAAGAGACCCAGTACTTC; cdr3_aa: CASSLVDRGLQQETQYF
d_call: .; j_call: TRBJ1-5; clone_size: .; v_call: TRBV10-3; cdr3_nt: TGTGCCATCAGTGAGGAGGGTCTTGCCAATCAGCCCCAGCATTTT; cdr3_aa: CAISEEGLANQPQHF
d_call: .; j_call: TRBJ2-1; clone_size: .; v_call: TRBV19; cdr3_nt: TGTGCCAGTAGTATAGGAGGGCCTACCTACAATGAGCAGTTCTTC; cdr3_aa: CASSIGGPTYNEQFF
d_call: .; j_call: TRBJ2-7; clone_size: .; v_call: TRBV4-1; cdr3_nt: TGCGCCAGCAGCCAAGATTCGGGTGTCGGCGAGCAGTACTTC; cdr3_aa: CASSQDSGVGEQYF
d_call: .; j_call: TRBJ2-7; clone_size: .; v_call: TRBV27; cdr3_nt: TGTGCCAGCAGTTTAAGTACAGGGCCTTCCTACGAGCAGTACTTC; cdr3_aa: CASSLSTGPSYEQYF
d_call: TRBD1; j_call: TRBJ2-7; clone_size: .; v_call: TRBV25-1; cdr3_nt: TGTGCCAGCAATAACAGGGGTAGCGAGCAGTACTTC; cdr3_aa: CASNNRGSEQYF
d_call: .; j_call: TRBJ1-2; clone_size: .; v_call: TRBV27; cdr3_nt: TGTGCCAGCAGTGGGGCCAGTGGCTATGGCTACACCTTC; cdr3_aa: CASSGASGYGYTF
d_call: .; j_call: TRBJ2-5; clone_size: .; v_call: TRBV10-3; cdr3_nt: TGTGCCATCAGTGACGGGTCTAGCTTCGACCAAGAGACCCAGTACTTC; cdr3_aa: CAISDGSSFDQETQYF
d_call: .; j_call: TRBJ2-1; clone_size: .; v_call: TRBV27; cdr3_nt: TGTGCCAGCAGTTGGACATCTTACAATGAGCAGTTCTTC; cdr3_aa: CASSWTSYNEQFF
d_call: .; j_call: TRBJ1-1; clone_size: once; v_call: TRBV7-8; cdr3_nt: TGTGCCAGCAGCTTATGGCAGGGATTGAACACTGAAGCTTTCTTT; cdr3_aa: CASSLWQGLNTEAFF
d_call: TRBD1; j_call: TRBJ2-5; clone_size: .; v_call: TRBV27; cdr3_nt: TGTGCCAGCAGTTCGGGACAGACGTACCAAGAGACCCAGTACTTC; cdr3_aa: CASSSGQTYQETQYF
d_call: TRBD2; j_call: TRBJ2-7; clone_size: .; v_call: TRBV28; cdr3_nt: TGTGCCAGCAGGCCAACTAGCGGGGACTCCTACGAGCAGTACTTC; cdr3_aa: CASRPTSGDSYEQYF
d_call: .; j_call: TRBJ1-5; clone_size: .; v_call: TRBV9; cdr3_nt: TGTGCCAGCAGCGTACGGGGACACCTCAATCAGCCCCAGCATTTT; cdr3_aa: CASSVRGHLNQPQHF
d_call: .; j_call: TRBJ1-5; clone_size: .; v_call: TRBV4-1; cdr3_nt: TGCGCCAGCAGCCCCTTTAGTAGCAATCAGCCCCAGCATTTT; cdr3_aa: CASSPFSSNQPQHF
d_call: .; j_call: TRBJ2-7; clone_size: .; v_call: TRBV28; cdr3_nt: TGTGCCAGCAGTCCTTTGGCGGGGCCCTACGAGCAGTACTTC; cdr3_aa: CASSPLAGPYEQYF
d_call: .; j_call: TRBJ1-1; clone_size: .; v_call: TRBV27; cdr3_nt: TGTGCCAGCAGTTTATTCAGGGTCGACACTGAAGCTTTCTTT; cdr3_aa: CASSLFRVDTEAFF
d_call: .; j_call: TRBJ1-5; clone_size: .; v_call: TRBV10-2; cdr3_nt: TGCGCCAGCAGTGATAGGACAGACGGTTTCAATCAGCCCCAGCATTTT; cdr3_aa: CASSDRTDGFNQPQHF
d_call: .; j_call: TRBJ2-3; clone_size: once; v_call: TRBV9; cdr3_nt: TGTGCCAGCAGCGGTGGGGGCGGCACAGATACGCAGTATTTT; cdr3_aa: CASSGGGGTDTQYF
d_call: .; j_call: TRBJ1-2; clone_size: .; v_call: TRBV27; cdr3_nt: TGTGCCAGCAGTCCACTTGGTGCTAACTATGGCTACACCTTC; cdr3_aa: CASSPLGANYGYTF
d_call: .; j_call: TRBJ1-2; clone_size: .; v_call: TRBV5-1; cdr3_nt: TGCGCCAGCAGCAATTCGGGGGGTAACTATGGCTACACCTTC; cdr3_aa: CASSNSGGNYGYTF
d_call: .; j_call: TRBJ1-1; clone_size: .; v_call: TRBV27; cdr3_nt: TGTGCCAGCAGTTTTGTAACAAGCACTGAAGCTTTCTTT; cdr3_aa: CASSFVTSTEAFF
d_call: TRBD1; j_call: TRBJ1-5; clone_size: .; v_call: TRBV27; cdr3_nt: TGTGCCAGCAGTTTAAGAGGGGGCAGGGGCAATCAGCCCCAGCATTTT; cdr3_aa: CASSLRGGRGNQPQHF
d_call: .; j_call: TRBJ1-2; clone_size: .; v_call: TRBV27; cdr3_nt: TGTGCCAGCAGTTTATTAGGGGGGGGCTTCTATGGCTACACCTTC; cdr3_aa: CASSLLGGGFYGYTF
d_call: TRBD2; j_call: TRBJ2-2; clone_size: .; v_call: TRBV7-6; cdr3_nt: TGTGCCAGCAGAGATCCACCTAGCGGGGTTAACACCGGGGAGCTGTTTTTT; cdr3_aa: CASRDPPSGVNTGELFF
d_call: .; j_call: TRBJ1-2; clone_size: .; v_call: TRBV27; cdr3_nt: TGTGCCAGCAGTTTCGGCGGGGCTAACTATGGCTACACCTTC; cdr3_aa: CASSFGGANYGYTF